What follows are 17 T cell receptor beta chains derived from one specimen sequenced in a study of T cell responses to AZD1222 COVID-19 vaccine. The method was immunoSEQ multiplex PCR; TCRdb's version includes in-frame clones alone and lacks a portion of them. The table shows 95,000 to 150,000 clones, with 70% to 85% occurring only once. The sequencing used peripheral blood, collected 28 days after the second AZD1222 dose. The receptors shown here come from an adult who received the AZD1222 COVID-19 vaccine.

The chain carries TRBV14 and TRBJ1-2; D gene ambiguous. Germline V gene lookup returns CDR1 SGHDN and CDR2 FVKESK. This CDR3 contains 14 residues. V lost 5 bases and J lost 3, with 13 bases in between. CDR3 in amino acids: CASSYVHLDYGYTF. In nucleotides, the CDR3 is TGTGCCAGCAGCTACGTCCATCTGGACTATGGCTACACCTTC.

This chain connects TRBV27 to TRBJ1-1; maybe TRBD1 (6 bases). The CDR3 extends over 15 amino acids. CDR1 is MNHEY, CDR2 SMNVEV, per germline (reference sequence). Trimming took off 8 bases at V and 1 base at J, with 17 bases between the two ends. For the CDR3, the DNA is TGTGCCAGCGCCCCCTGGTCAGGGGCGAACACTGAAGCTTTCTTT. The encoded protein is CASAPWSGANTEAFF.

The CDR3 region is CASSLGGKGSYNEQFF. The CDR3 DNA reads as TGTGCCAGCAGCTTAGGGGGAAAAGGCTCCTACAATGAGCAGTTCTTC. The chain combines TRBV11-3 with TRBJ2-1, with no clear D. The germline V gene encodes CDR1 SGHNT and CDR2 YENEEA. Trimming removed 1 base from V and 0 bases from J, with 10 bases in between. This CDR3 is built from 16 residues. Looking up the rest from reference TRBV11-3 and TRBJ2-1 gives the full variable domain: EAGVVQSPRYKIIEKKQPVAFWCNPISGHNTLYWYLQNLGQGPELLIRYENEEAVDDSQLPKDRFSAERLKGVDSTLKIQPAELGDSAVYLCASSLGGKGSYNEQFFGPGTRLTVL.

This clone was counted a few times. This chain connects TRBV2 to TRBJ2-5, with no clear D. CDR1 and CDR2 from the germline V gene are SNHLY and FYNNEI. The V and J ends lost 6 bases and 5 bases respectively, with 19 bases between them. This CDR3 is 15 amino acids long. CDR3 amino acids: CASRTTTRHGETQYF. The CDR3 DNA is TGTGCCAGCAGGACCACAACTCGCCACGGGGAGACCCAGTACTTC.

This chain joins TRBV25-1 and TRBJ1-6; TRBD1 might be the D (5 bases). Germline assignment: CDR1 MGHDK and CDR2 SYGVNS. The CDR3 is 17 residues long. With 4 bases removed from V and 0 bases from J, the gap between germline ends came to 13 bases. CDR3 sequence: CASSAPSGSSYNSPLHF. CDR3 DNA: TGTGCCAGCAGTGCCCCCTCAGGGAGCTCCTATAATTCACCCCTCCACTTT.

The sample holds one count of this clone. The rearrangement uses TRBV7-9 and TRBJ1-2, with no clear D. The CDR3 loop spans 12 amino acids. CDR1 is SEHNR, CDR2 FQNEAQ, per germline (reference sequence). Trimming left V 5 bases short and J 9 bases short, with 13 bases between. CDR3 bases: TGTGCCAGCAGCATGCTGCCGGGCAGCTACACCTTC. It specifies CASSMLPGSYTF.

This chain joins TRBV9 and TRBJ2-7; 8 bases are a match to TRBD2. V shed 3 bases, J shed 2 bases, and the junction held 10 bases outside the gene matches. The CDR3 has 16 amino acids. In germline, CDR1 is SGDLS, CDR2 YYNGEE. The CDR3 sequence: CASSAGGASGTYEQYF. The CDR3 DNA reads as TGTGCCAGCAGCGCGGGGGGGGCTAGCGGAACCTACGAGCAGTACTTC.

This clone was found many times. The V call is TRBV19, the J call TRBJ2-1; D is unclear. The CDR3 covers 15 residues. The germline V gene has CDR1 LNHDA and CDR2 SQIVND (reference sequence). V was trimmed by 1 base and J by 5 bases, leaving 12 bases between them. The CDR3 here is CASSIGPLEHNEQFF. Written as DNA, the CDR3 is TGTGCCAGTAGTATAGGACCTCTCGAGCACAATGAGCAGTTCTTC.

The table lists this clone with a few counts. The chain is built from TRBV18 and TRBJ1-5; D possibly corresponds to TRBD1 (5 bases). V was pared by 3 bases and J by 1 base, with 7 bases between. The germline CDR1 and CDR2 sequences are KGHSH and LQKENI. The CDR3 runs 14 residues. Here the CDR3 reads CASSPGLSNQPQHF. Here the CDR3 DNA reads TGTGCCAGCTCACCGGGACTAAGCAATCAGCCCCAGCATTTT.

The chain is built from TRBV7-9 and TRBJ1-2; D possibly corresponds to TRBD1 (5 bases). Trimming cost V 1 base and J 4 bases, with 13 bases left between them. Germline lookup yields CDR1 SEHNR and CDR2 FQNEAQ (reference sequence). The CDR3 runs to 15 residues. The CDR3 is CASSLVAARGYGYTF. Written as DNA, the CDR3 is TGTGCCAGCAGCTTAGTGGCGGCGAGGGGCTATGGCTACACCTTC. The full variable domain, rest sourced from reference TRBV7-9 and TRBJ1-2, is DTGVSQNPRHKITKRGQNVTFRCDPISEHNRLYWYRQTLGQGPEFLTYFQNEAQLEKSRLLSDRFSAERPKGSFSTLEIQRTEQGDSAMYLCASSLVAARGYGYTFGSGTRLTVV.

The chain carries TRBV5-1 and TRBJ1-6; unclear D gene. CDR3 length: 14 amino acids. Trimming shortened V by 1 base and J by 7 bases, and 9 bases separated the two germline ends. Germline loops: CDR1 SGHRS, CDR2 YFSETQ. The CDR3 loop is CASSLNTGNSPLHF. The CDR3 DNA sequence: TGCGCCAGCAGCTTGAACACGGGAAATTCACCCCTCCACTTT.

The rearrangement joins TRBV4-3 to TRBJ1-1; D is unclear. With 4 bases removed from V and 1 base from J, the gap between germline ends came to 10 bases. The CDR3 length is 14 residues. Per germline, CDR1 LGHNA and CDR2 YSLEER. In DNA, the CDR3 is TGCGCCAGCAGCCTAGGAGAACAGAACACTGAAGCTTTCTTT. Translating gives CASSLGEQNTEAFF.

V is TRBV9 and J is TRBJ2-2, with D hard to call. Per germline, CDR1 SGDLS and CDR2 YYNGEE. Between the trimmed V and J ends, which lost 0 bases and 1 base, there was a span of 7 bases. The CDR3 loop spans 15 amino acids. CDR3 residues: CASSVGTKNTGELFF. In DNA form, the CDR3 reads TGTGCCAGCAGCGTAGGCACAAAGAACACCGGGGAGCTGTTTTTT.

The chain carries TRBV2 and TRBJ1-2, with D perhaps TRBD1 (5 bases). Trimming shortened V by 6 bases and J by 4 bases, and 12 bases separated the two germline ends. The V gene's germline CDR1 is SNHLY and CDR2 FYNNEI. The CDR3 is 13 amino acids. The CDR3 sequence is CASRGDGLYGYTF. The CDR3 nucleotides are TGTGCCAGCAGGGGGGACGGGCTCTATGGCTACACCTTC.

The rearrangement uses TRBV29-1 and TRBJ2-3; TRBD1 matches 7 bases. The germline gives CDR1 SQVTM, CDR2 ANQGSEA. The CDR3 consists of 14 residues. J was trimmed by 0 bases and V by 6 bases; bases with no gene match: 6. The CDR3 loop reads CSVRQGASTDTQYF. The CDR3 coding sequence is TGCAGCGTCCGACAGGGCGCTAGCACAGATACGCAGTATTTT.

This clone showed up just a few times. The rearrangement uses TRBV7-9 and TRBJ2-5, with 12 bases matching TRBD1. The CDR3 is 16 amino acids. V lost 1 base, J lost 2 bases, and 2 bases stayed unmatched. Per germline, CDR1 SEHNR and CDR2 FQNEAQ (reference sequence). CDR3 DNA sequence: TGTGCCAGCAGCTTAGGGGACAGGGGGCAACAAGAGACCCAGTACTTC. Protein: CASSLGDRGQQETQYF. Based on the CDR3 plus reference TRBV7-9 and TRBJ2-5, the full variable domain is DTGVSQNPRHKITKRGQNVTFRCDPISEHNRLYWYRQTLGQGPEFLTYFQNEAQLEKSRLLSDRFSAERPKGSFSTLEIQRTEQGDSAMYLCASSLGDRGQQETQYFGPGTRLLVL.

The chain is built from TRBV7-9 and TRBJ1-4; 11 bases line up with TRBD1. The CDR3 extends over 15 amino acids. V lost 3 bases to trimming and J lost 8 bases; unmatched junction nucleotides: 5. CDR1 and CDR2 (germline): SEHNR, FQNEAQ (reference sequence). CDR3 in amino acids: CASSFEGQGDEKLFF. DNA for the CDR3: TGTGCCAGCAGCTTCGAGGGACAGGGGGACGAAAAACTGTTTTTT.